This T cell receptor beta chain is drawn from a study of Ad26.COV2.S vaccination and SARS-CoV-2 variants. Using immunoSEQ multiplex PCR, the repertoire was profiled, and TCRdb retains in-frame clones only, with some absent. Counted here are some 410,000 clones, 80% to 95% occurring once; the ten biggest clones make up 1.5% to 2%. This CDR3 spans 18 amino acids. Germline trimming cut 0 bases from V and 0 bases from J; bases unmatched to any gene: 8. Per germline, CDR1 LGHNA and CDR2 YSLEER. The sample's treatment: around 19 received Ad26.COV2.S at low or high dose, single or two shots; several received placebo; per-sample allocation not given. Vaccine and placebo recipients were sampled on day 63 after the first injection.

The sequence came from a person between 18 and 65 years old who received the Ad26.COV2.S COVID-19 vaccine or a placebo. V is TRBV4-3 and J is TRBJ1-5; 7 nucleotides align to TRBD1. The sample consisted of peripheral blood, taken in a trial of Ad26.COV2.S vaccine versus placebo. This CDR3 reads CASSQDRPGQYSNQPQHF. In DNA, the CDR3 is TGCGCCAGCAGCCAAGACCGGCCGGGACAGTATAGCAATCAGCCCCAGCATTTT.